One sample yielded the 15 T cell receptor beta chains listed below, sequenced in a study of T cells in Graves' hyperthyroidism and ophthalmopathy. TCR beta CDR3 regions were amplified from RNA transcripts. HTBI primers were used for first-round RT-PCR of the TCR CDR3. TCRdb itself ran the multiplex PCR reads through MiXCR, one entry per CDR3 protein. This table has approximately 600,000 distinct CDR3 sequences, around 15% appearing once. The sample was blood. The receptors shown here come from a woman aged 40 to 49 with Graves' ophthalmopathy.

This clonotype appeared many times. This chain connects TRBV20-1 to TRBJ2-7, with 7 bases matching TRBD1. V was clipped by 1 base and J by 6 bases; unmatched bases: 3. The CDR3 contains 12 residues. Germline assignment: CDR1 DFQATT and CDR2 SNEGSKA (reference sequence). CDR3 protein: CSARVRGFEQYF. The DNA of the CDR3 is TGCAGTGCTAGAGTCAGGGGGTTCGAGCAGTACTTC.

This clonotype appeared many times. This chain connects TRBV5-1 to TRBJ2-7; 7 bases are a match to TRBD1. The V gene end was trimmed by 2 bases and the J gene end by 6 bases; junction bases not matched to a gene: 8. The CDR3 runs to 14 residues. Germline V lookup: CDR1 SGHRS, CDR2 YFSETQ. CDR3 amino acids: CASSFGQVGSEQYF. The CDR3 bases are TGCGCCAGCAGCTTCGGACAGGTCGGTTCCGAGCAGTACTTC.

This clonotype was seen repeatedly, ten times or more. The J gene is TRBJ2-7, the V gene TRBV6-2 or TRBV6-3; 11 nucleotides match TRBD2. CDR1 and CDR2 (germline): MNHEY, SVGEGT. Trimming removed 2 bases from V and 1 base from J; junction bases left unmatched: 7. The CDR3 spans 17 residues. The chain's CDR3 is CASSYPSGRPTSYEQYF. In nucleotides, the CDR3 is TGTGCCAGCAGTTACCCTAGCGGGAGGCCAACTTCCTACGAGCAGTACTTC.

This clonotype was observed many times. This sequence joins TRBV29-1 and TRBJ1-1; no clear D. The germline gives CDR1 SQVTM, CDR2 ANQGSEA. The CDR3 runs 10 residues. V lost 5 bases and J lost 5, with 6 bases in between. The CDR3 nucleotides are TGCAGCGTTTGGAGGACTGAAGCTTTCTTT. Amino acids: CSVWRTEAFF.

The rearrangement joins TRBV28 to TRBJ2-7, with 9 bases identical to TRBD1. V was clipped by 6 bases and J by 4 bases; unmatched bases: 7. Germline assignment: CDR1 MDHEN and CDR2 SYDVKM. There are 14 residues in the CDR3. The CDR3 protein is CASSSGGQGYEQYF. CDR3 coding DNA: TGTGCCAGCAGCTCCGGTGGACAGGGGTACGAGCAGTACTTC.

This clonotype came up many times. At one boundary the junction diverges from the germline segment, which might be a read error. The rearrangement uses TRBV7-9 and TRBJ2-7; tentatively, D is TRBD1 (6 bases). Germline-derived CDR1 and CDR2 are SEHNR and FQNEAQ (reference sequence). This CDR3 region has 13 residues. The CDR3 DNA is TGCGCCAGCAGCCGGGACACATCCTACGAGCAGTACTTC. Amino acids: CASSRDTSYEQYF.

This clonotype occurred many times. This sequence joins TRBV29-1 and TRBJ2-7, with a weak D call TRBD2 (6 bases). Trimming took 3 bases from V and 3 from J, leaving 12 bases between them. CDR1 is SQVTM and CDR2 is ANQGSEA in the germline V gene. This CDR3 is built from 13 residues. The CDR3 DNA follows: TGCAGCGTTGAGATCGGGACTGTCTACGAGCAGTACTTC. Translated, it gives CSVEIGTVYEQYF.

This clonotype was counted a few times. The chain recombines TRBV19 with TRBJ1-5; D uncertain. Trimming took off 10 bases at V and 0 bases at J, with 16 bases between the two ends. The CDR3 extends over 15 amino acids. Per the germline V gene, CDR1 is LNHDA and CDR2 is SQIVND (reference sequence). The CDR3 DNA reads TGTGCCACCGTGAGCCGTCCTTATAGCAATCAGCCCCAGCATTTT. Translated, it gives CATVSRPYSNQPQHF.

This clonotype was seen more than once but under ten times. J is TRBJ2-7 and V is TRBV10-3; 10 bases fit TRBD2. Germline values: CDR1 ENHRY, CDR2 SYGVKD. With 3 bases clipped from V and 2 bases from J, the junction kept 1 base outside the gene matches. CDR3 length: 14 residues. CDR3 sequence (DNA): TGTGCCATCAGTGAAACTAGCGGGGCCTACGAGCAGTACTTC. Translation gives CAISETSGAYEQYF.

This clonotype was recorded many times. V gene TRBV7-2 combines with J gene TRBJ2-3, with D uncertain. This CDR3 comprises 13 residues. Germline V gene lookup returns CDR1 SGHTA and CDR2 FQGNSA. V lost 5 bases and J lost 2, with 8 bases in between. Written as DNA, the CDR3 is TGTGCCAGCAGCCCCGACTTCACAGATACGCAGTATTTT. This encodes CASSPDFTDTQYF.

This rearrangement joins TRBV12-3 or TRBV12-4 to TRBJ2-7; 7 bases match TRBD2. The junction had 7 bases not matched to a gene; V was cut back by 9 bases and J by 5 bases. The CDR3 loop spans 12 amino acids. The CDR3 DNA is TGTGCCAGTACTAGCGCCGTCCACGAGCAGTACTTC. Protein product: CASTSAVHEQYF.

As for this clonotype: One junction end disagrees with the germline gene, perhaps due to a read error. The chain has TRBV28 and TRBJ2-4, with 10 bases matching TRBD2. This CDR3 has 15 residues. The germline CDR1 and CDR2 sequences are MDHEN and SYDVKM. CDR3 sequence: CASRPSGRGKDIQYF. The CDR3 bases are TGTGCCAGCAGACCCAGCGGGAGGGGCAAAGACATTCAGTACTTC.

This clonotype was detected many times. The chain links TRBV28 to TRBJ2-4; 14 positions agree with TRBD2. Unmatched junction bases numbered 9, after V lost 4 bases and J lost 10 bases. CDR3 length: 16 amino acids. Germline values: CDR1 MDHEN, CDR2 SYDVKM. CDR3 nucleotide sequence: TGTGCCAGCAGTTCGCCCGGGACTAGCGGGAGTATGATTCAGTACTTC. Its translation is CASSSPGTSGSMIQYF. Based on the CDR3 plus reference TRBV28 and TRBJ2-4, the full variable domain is DVKVTQSSRYLVKRTGEKVFLECVQDMDHENMFWYRQDPGLGLRLIYFSYDVKMKEKGDIPEGYSVSREKKERFSLILESASTNQTSMYLCASSSPGTSGSMIQYFGAGTRLSVL.

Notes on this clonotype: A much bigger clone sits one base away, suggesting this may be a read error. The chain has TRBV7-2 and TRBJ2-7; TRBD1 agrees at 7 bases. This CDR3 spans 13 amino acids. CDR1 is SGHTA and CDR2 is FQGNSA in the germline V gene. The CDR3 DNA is TGTGCCAGCAGTTTACCAGGGACAGTCCAGCCTTTTTTC. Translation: CASSLPGTVQPFF.

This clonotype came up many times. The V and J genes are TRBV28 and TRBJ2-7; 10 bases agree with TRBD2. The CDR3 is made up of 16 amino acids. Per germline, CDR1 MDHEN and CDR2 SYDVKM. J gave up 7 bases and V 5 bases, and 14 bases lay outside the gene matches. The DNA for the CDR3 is TGTGCCAGCAGTCCTCTAGCGGGAGTCTCTTCGGAGGAGCAGTACTTC. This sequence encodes CASSPLAGVSSEEQYF.